These 18 T cell receptor beta chains came from one sample sequenced in a study of identical twins. TCRdb re-called the 5' RACE reads through MiXCR, storing one row per CDR3 protein. The sample has roughly 770,000 distinct CDR3 sequences; around a sixth are singletons. These records were also assigned to another study, of T cells expressing NK-cell markers.

Sequencing used PBMCs. Receptor source: a woman younger than 30 in good health.

The V gene is TRBV5-1, the J gene TRBJ2-3; D possibly corresponds to TRBD1 (6 bases). Trimming removed 3 bases from V and 2 bases from J, with 10 bases in between. The length of the CDR3 is 14 residues. CDR1 SGHRS and CDR2 YFSETQ come from the germline V gene. The CDR3 sequence is CASSYREYTDTQYF. CDR3 DNA: TGCGCCAGCAGCTACAGGGAGTACACAGATACGCAGTATTTT.

J is TRBJ2-7 and V is TRBV20-1, with D tentatively TRBD1 or TRBD2 (5 bases each). V was pared by 1 base and J by 2 bases, with 12 bases between. CDR3 length equals 14 residues. Looked up from germline, CDR1 is DFQATT and CDR2 is SNEGSKA (reference sequence). Here the CDR3 reads CSARGGALPYEQYF. CDR3 nucleotides: TGCAGTGCTAGAGGAGGGGCACTACCCTACGAGCAGTACTTC.

About this clonotype itself: Germline is not matched at one junction end, which may reflect a read error. This chain joins TRBV20-1 and TRBJ2-2; 7 bases fit TRBD2. CDR3 length: 15 residues. From germline, CDR1 is DFQATT and CDR2 SNEGSKA (reference sequence). CDR3: CSATLTPSGAEEPFF. The CDR3 bases are TGCAGTGCTACCCTTACCCCTAGCGGAGCCGAGGAGCCGTTTTTT.

This clonotype was detected a few times. The V call is TRBV7-9, the J call TRBJ2-7, with D maybe TRBD2 (5 bases). V was pared by 3 bases and J by 3 bases, with 12 bases between. CDR1 and CDR2 from the germline V gene are SEHNR and FQNEAQ (reference sequence). The CDR3 is made up of 14 amino acids. The CDR3: CASSFPGKGYEQYF. The CDR3 nucleotides read TGTGCCAGCAGCTTTCCGGGGAAAGGCTACGAGCAGTACTTC.

This clonotype was seen at least ten times. This chain links TRBV24-1 with TRBJ2-3; 9 bases line up with TRBD1. V lost 5 bases and J lost 5; bases outside the gene matches: 10. The CDR3 has 16 amino acids. Per the germline V gene, CDR1 is KGHDR and CDR2 is SFDVKD. CDR3 in amino acids: CATSGSGQGRGDTQYF. For the CDR3, the DNA is TGTGCCACCAGTGGTTCGGGACAGGGCAGGGGAGATACGCAGTATTTT.

This clonotype was counted between two and nine times. This sequence joins TRBV12-3 or TRBV12-4 and TRBJ1-2; 10 nucleotides line up with TRBD1. V lost 5 bases to trimming and J lost 7 bases; unmatched junction nucleotides: 10. The CDR3 spans 15 residues. This CDR3 reads CASSPGTGVSSGYTF. CDR3 DNA sequence: TGTGCCAGCAGTCCTGGGACAGGGGTTTCCAGTGGCTACACCTTC.

This clonotype was detected only a few times. V gene TRBV20-1 combines with J gene TRBJ2-1; D may be TRBD2 (6 bases). Germline values: CDR1 DFQATT, CDR2 SNEGSKA (reference sequence). V was cut by 6 bases and J by 0 bases, with 15 bases left in between. The CDR3 covers 15 residues. The CDR3 loop is CSAQGLRSSYNEQFF. As DNA, the CDR3 is TGCAGTGCCCAAGGACTACGAAGCTCCTACAATGAGCAGTTCTTC.

The chain joins TRBV5-1 to TRBJ2-3; 11 nucleotides match TRBD1. With V trimmed by 0 bases and J by 6 bases, 3 bases remained unmatched. Germline V gene sequence: CDR1 SGHRS, CDR2 YFSETQ. The length of the CDR3 is 15 residues. In DNA form, the CDR3 reads TGCGCCAGCAGCTTGGGGGGACAGGGGGGCGATACGCAGTATTTT. It yields the protein CASSLGGQGGDTQYF. The variable domain in full, with the rest retrieved from reference TRBV5-1 and TRBJ2-3, is KAGVTQTPRYLIKTRGQQVTLSCSPISGHRSVSWYQQTPGQGLQFLFEYFSETQRNKGNFPGRFSGRQFSNSRSEMNVSTLELGDSALYLCASSLGGQGGDTQYFGPGTRLTVL.

This clonotype was recorded many times. V usage is TRBV5-1 and J usage is TRBJ2-7; 8 nucleotides line up with TRBD1. V lost 3 bases, J lost 0 bases, and 2 bases stayed unmatched. The CDR3 extends over 14 amino acids. Germline V gene lookup returns CDR1 SGHRS and CDR2 YFSETQ. CDR3 in amino acids: CASSYQGASYEQYF. In DNA form, the CDR3 reads TGCGCCAGCAGCTACCAGGGGGCCTCCTACGAGCAGTACTTC. Supplemented by reference TRBV5-1 and TRBJ2-7, the full variable domain reads KAGVTQTPRYLIKTRGQQVTLSCSPISGHRSVSWYQQTPGQGLQFLFEYFSETQRNKGNFPGRFSGRQFSNSRSEMNVSTLELGDSALYLCASSYQGASYEQYFGPGTRLTVT.

This clonotype was seen more than once but under ten times. This rearrangement joins TRBV20-1 to TRBJ2-3; 10 bases are shared with TRBD2. The CDR3 is made up of 15 amino acids. The J segment lost 1 base and the V segment lost 3 bases, leaving 4 bases of the junction unmatched. Germline values: CDR1 DFQATT, CDR2 SNEGSKA (reference sequence). The CDR3 loop is CSASLTSGGTDTQYF. The CDR3 coding sequence is TGCAGTGCTAGTCTCACTAGCGGGGGCACAGATACGCAGTATTTT.

This chain connects TRBV10-3 to TRBJ2-2; no reliable D call. V lost 3 bases to trimming and J lost 5 bases, with 10 bases between them. Germline V gene data show CDR1 as ENHRY and CDR2 as SYGVKD. This CDR3 has 14 residues. The CDR3 DNA is TGTGCCATCAGTGACCCCTTTGGGACCGGGGAGCTGTTTTTT. The encoded protein is CAISDPFGTGELFF.

The sample holds a few counts of this clonotype. The chain combines TRBV20-1 with TRBJ2-2, with no clear D. CDR1 and CDR2 from the germline V gene are DFQATT and SNEGSKA (reference sequence). Trimming left V 3 bases short and J 1 base short, with 9 bases between. There are 14 residues in the CDR3. The CDR3 is CSASHKLNTGELFF. DNA of the CDR3: TGCAGTGCTAGCCACAAACTGAACACCGGGGAGCTGTTTTTT.

The V gene is TRBV19, the J gene TRBJ2-2; D is ambiguous. The ends were cut back, 1 base at V and 4 bases at J, with 10 bases in the middle. The CDR3 runs 15 residues. CDR1 is LNHDA, CDR2 SQIVND, per germline (reference sequence). CDR3 in DNA: TGTGCCAGTAGTATAGTTGCGGATCCCACCGGGGAGCTGTTTTTT. It codes for CASSIVADPTGELFF.

This sequence joins TRBV2 and TRBJ2-2; the match to TRBD2 covers 8 bases. Germline trimming cut 5 bases from V and 4 bases from J; bases unmatched to any gene: 6. This CDR3 region has 15 residues. Germline V gives CDR1 SNHLY, CDR2 FYNNEI. The CDR3 DNA is TGTGCCAGCAGTCCCAGGGCGGGAGGCACCGGGGAGCTGTTTTTT. Protein: CASSPRAGGTGELFF. The whole variable domain, remainder taken from reference TRBV2 and TRBJ2-2, is EPEVTQTPSHQVTQMGQEVILRCVPISNHLYFYWYRQILGQKVEFLVSFYNNEISEKSEIFDDQFSVERPDGSNFTLKIRSTKLEDSAMYFCASSPRAGGTGELFFGEGSRLTVL.

This chain links TRBV20-1 with TRBJ2-5; no firm D call. This CDR3 has 14 amino acids. Trimming shortened V by 0 bases and J by 4 bases, and 12 bases separated the two germline ends. Germline values: CDR1 DFQATT, CDR2 SNEGSKA (reference sequence). Written as DNA, the CDR3 is TGCAGTGCTAGAGATCGTAAGGGTACAGAGACCCAGTACTTC. It yields the protein CSARDRKGTETQYF.

The V and J genes are TRBV7-2 and TRBJ2-3; the D call may be TRBD1 or TRBD2 (5 bases each). The V gene's germline CDR1 is SGHTA and CDR2 FQGNSA. The CDR3 runs to 17 residues. The germline V and J ends were trimmed by 2 bases and 2 bases, with 17 bases remaining between them. The CDR3 region is CASSLRGRGRITDTQYF. The CDR3 region has the DNA TGTGCCAGCAGCTTAAGGGGTCGGGGTAGAATCACAGATACGCAGTATTTT. The whole variable domain, remainder taken from reference TRBV7-2 and TRBJ2-3, is GAGVSQSPSNKVTEKGKDVELRCDPISGHTALYWYRQSLGQGLEFLIYFQGNSAPDKSGLPSDRFSAERTGGSVSTLTIQRTQQEDSAVYLCASSLRGRGRITDTQYFGPGTRLTVL.

V gene TRBV12-3 or TRBV12-4 combines with J gene TRBJ2-1; 11 bases align to TRBD2. Germline trimming cut 6 bases from V and 0 bases from J; bases unmatched to any gene: 10. This CDR3 is built from 18 residues. The CDR3 sequence: CASSRRLAGGLSYNEQFF. The DNA of the CDR3 is TGTGCCAGCAGCCGTCGGTTAGCGGGAGGGCTCTCCTACAATGAGCAGTTCTTC.

The chain carries TRBV7-9 and TRBJ2-5; TRBD1 might be the D (5 bases). The ends were cut back, 7 bases at V and 3 bases at J, with 15 bases in the middle. Germline-derived CDR1 and CDR2 are SEHNR and FQNEAQ (reference sequence). The CDR3 spans 14 residues. CDR3 nucleotide sequence: TGTGCCAGCAACTCAAATACAGGTGAAGAGACCCAGTACTTC. Translated: CASNSNTGEETQYF. Together with reference TRBV7-9 and TRBJ2-5, the CDR3 gives the full variable domain: DTGVSQNPRHKITKRGQNVTFRCDPISEHNRLYWYRQTLGQGPEFLTYFQNEAQLEKSRLLSDRFSAERPKGSFSTLEIQRTEQGDSAMYLCASNSNTGEETQYFGPGTRLLVL.